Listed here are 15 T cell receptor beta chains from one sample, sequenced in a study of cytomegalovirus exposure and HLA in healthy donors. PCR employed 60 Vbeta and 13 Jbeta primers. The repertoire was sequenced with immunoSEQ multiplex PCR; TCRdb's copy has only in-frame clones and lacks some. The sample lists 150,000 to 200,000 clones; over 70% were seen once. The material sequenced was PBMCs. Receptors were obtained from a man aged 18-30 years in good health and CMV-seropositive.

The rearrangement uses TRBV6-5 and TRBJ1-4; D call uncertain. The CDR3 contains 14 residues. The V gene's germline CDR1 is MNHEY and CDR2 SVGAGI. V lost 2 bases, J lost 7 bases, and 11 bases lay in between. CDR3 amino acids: CASSYGRTGEKLFF. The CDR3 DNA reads TGTGCCAGCAGTTACGGGCGGACTGGTGAAAAACTGTTTTTT.

CDR3 sequence: CASSGRLAGAYEQYF. The DNA of the CDR3 is TGTGCCAGCAGTGGGCGCCTAGCGGGAGCCTACGAGCAGTACTTC. This chain joins TRBV6-1 and TRBJ2-7; 10 bases align to TRBD2. The germline gives CDR1 MNHNS, CDR2 SASEGT. The CDR3 totals 15 residues. J gave up 2 bases and V 4 bases, and 5 bases lay outside the gene matches.

As DNA, the CDR3 is TGTGCCAGCAGTGATGTGGGAGCTAATGAAAAACTGTTTTTT. Its protein is CASSDVGANEKLFF. The V gene is TRBV25-1, the J gene TRBJ1-4; no reliable D call. Germline V lookup: CDR1 MGHDK, CDR2 SYGVNS. The CDR3 has 14 amino acids. V was shortened by 3 bases and J by 3 bases, with 8 bases between the two germline ends.

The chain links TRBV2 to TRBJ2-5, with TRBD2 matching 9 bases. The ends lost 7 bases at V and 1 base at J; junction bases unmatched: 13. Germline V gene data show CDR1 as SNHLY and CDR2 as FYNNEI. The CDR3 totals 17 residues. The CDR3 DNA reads TGTGCCAGCACTAAGGGGGCTAGCGGGGCAACCCAAGAGACCCAGTACTTC. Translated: CASTKGASGATQETQYF.

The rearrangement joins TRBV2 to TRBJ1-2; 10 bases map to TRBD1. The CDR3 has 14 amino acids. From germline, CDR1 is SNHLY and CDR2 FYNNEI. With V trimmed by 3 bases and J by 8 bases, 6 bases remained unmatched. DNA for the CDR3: TGTGCCAGCAGTGAGACAGGGGGCGCGTGGGGCTACACCTTC. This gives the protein CASSETGGAWGYTF.

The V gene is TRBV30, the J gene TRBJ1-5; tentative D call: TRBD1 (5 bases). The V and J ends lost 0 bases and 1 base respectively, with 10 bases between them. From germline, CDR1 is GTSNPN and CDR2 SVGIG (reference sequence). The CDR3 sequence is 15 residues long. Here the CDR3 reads CAWSVSYRSNQPQHF. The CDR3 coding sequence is TGTGCCTGGAGTGTATCTTACAGGAGCAATCAGCCCCAGCATTTT. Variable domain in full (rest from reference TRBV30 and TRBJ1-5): SQTIHQWPATLVQPVGSPLSLECTVEGTSNPNLYWYRQAAGRGLQLLFYSVGIGQISSEVPQNLSASRPQDRQFILSSKKLLLSDSGFYLCAWSVSYRSNQPQHFGDGTRLSIL.

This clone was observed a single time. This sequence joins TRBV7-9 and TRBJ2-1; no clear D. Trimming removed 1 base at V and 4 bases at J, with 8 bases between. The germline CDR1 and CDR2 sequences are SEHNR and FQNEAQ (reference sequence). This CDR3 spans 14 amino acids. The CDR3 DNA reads TGTGCCAGCAGCTTAGGTACAGCTTACAATGAGCAGTTCTTC. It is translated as CASSLGTAYNEQFF.

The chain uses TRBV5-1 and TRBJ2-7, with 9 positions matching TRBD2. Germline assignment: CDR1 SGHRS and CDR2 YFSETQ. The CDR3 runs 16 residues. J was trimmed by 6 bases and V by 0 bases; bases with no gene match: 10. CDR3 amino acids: CASSLGARTSVGEQYF. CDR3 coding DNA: TGCGCCAGCAGCTTGGGGGCTCGGACTAGCGTCGGCGAGCAGTACTTC.

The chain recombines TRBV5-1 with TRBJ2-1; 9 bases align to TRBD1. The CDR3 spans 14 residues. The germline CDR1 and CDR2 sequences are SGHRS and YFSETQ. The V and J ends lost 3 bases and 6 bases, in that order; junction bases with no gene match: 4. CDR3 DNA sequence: TGCGCCAGCAGCTCCGGGACAGGGTCCAATGAGCAGTTCTTC. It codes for CASSSGTGSNEQFF.

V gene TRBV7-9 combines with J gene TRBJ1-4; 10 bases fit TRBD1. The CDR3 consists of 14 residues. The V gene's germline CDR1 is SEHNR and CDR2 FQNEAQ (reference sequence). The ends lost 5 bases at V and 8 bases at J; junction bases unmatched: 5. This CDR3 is CASSLGTGEEKLFF. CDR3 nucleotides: TGTGCCAGCAGCCTCGGGACAGGGGAAGAAAAACTGTTTTTT.

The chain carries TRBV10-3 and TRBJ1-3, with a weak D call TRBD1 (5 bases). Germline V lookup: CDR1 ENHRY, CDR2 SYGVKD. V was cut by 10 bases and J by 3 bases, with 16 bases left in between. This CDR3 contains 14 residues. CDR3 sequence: CATTGSVFGNTIYF. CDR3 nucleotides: TGTGCCACAACAGGCTCGGTCTTTGGAAACACCATATATTTT.

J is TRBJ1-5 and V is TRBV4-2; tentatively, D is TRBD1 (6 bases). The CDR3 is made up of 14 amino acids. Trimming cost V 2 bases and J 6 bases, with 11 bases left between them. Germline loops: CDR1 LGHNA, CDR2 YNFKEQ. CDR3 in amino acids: CASSQPGDTQPQHF. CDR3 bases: TGTGCCAGCAGCCAACCAGGGGATACTCAGCCCCAGCATTTT.

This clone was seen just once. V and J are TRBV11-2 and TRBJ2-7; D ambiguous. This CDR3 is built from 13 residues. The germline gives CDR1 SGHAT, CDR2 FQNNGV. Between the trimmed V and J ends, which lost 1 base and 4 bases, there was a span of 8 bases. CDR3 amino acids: CASSLGLTYEQYF. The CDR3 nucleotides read TGTGCCAGCAGCTTAGGACTTACGTACGAGCAGTACTTC.

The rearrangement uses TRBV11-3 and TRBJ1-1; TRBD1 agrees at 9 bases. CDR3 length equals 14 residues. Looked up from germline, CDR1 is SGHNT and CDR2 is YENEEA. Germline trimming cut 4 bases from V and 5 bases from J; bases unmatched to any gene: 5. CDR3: CASSSGQGGTEAFF. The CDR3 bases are TGTGCCAGCAGCTCGGGACAGGGCGGAACTGAAGCTTTCTTT.

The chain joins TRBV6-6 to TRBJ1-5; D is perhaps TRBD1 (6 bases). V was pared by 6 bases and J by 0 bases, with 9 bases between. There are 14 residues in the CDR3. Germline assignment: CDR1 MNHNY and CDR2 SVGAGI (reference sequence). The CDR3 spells CASRTGNSNQPQHF. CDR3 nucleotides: TGTGCCAGCAGAACAGGGAATAGCAATCAGCCCCAGCATTTT.